A single sample is the source of the 21 T cell receptor beta chains below, sequenced in a study of T cells in Graves' hyperthyroidism and ophthalmopathy. From RNA transcripts, TCR beta CDR3 regions were amplified. An initial round of RT-PCR targeting the TCR CDR3 relied on the HTBI primer set. TCRdb re-analysed the multiplex PCR reads in MiXCR, keeping a single row per CDR3 protein. Found here are 250,000 to 300,000 distinct CDR3 sequences, about 14% of them singletons; the top ten hold more than 10%. Sequenced material: blood. These receptor sequences come from a middle-aged woman with Graves' hyperthyroidism that later progressed to Graves' ophthalmopathy.

This clonotype was observed at least ten times. The rearrangement joins TRBV27 to TRBJ2-2; D gene uncertain. V was trimmed by 0 bases and J by 5 bases, leaving 7 bases between them. The CDR3 length is 14 residues. The V gene's germline CDR1 is MNHEY and CDR2 SMNVEV (reference sequence). As DNA, the CDR3 is TGTGCCAGCAGTTTATCGGCCAAAACCGGGGAGCTGTTTTTT. Its protein is CASSLSAKTGELFF.

This clonotype was found many times. The V gene is TRBV2, the J gene TRBJ1-2, with D possibly TRBD1 on 5 matching bases. Per the germline V gene, CDR1 is SNHLY and CDR2 is FYNNEI. This CDR3 spans 15 amino acids. Trimming removed 5 bases from V and 2 bases from J, with 15 bases in between. The CDR3 nucleotides read TGTGCCAGCAGTCGCGACAGAGCCTCGAACTATGGCTACACCTTC. This gives the protein CASSRDRASNYGYTF.

This clonotype was found many times. The chain is built from TRBV5-1 and TRBJ2-7, with 12 bases that match TRBD2. Germline values: CDR1 SGHRS, CDR2 YFSETQ. With V trimmed by 4 bases and J by 4 bases, 3 bases remained unmatched. CDR3 size: 14 residues. The CDR3 nucleotides read TGCGCCAGCAGCGGGGGGACTAGCGGGTACGAGCAGTACTTC. Translating gives CASSGGTSGYEQYF. Together with reference TRBV5-1 and TRBJ2-7, the CDR3 gives the full variable domain: KAGVTQTPRYLIKTRGQQVTLSCSPISGHRSVSWYQQTPGQGLQFLFEYFSETQRNKGNFPGRFSGRQFSNSRSEMNVSTLELGDSALYLCASSGGTSGYEQYFGPGTRLTVT.

The table lists this clonotype with many counts. The gene calls are TRBV12-3 or TRBV12-4 and TRBJ2-6, with a tentative D call TRBD2 (6 bases). The CDR3 is 17 amino acids. V shed 0 bases and J shed 1 base, with 10 bases lying between them. CDR3 amino acids: CASSLARRVSGANVLTF. The CDR3, as DNA: TGTGCCAGCAGTTTAGCGCGGAGGGTATCTGGGGCCAACGTCCTGACTTTC.

This clonotype was seen a handful of times. This clone may be a read error of a much larger clone one base away. This chain uses TRBV12-3 or TRBV12-4 with TRBJ2-5, with D perhaps being TRBD1 or TRBD2 (5 bases each). Trimming cost V 1 base and J 5 bases, with 23 bases left between them. The CDR3 sequence is 18 residues long. The CDR3 DNA follows: TGTGCCAGCAGTTTAGTACTGAGGGGCTGGACTTTGGGGGAGACCCAGTACTTC. Protein sequence: CASSLVLRGWTLGETQYF.

This clonotype was observed a handful of times. The V and J genes are TRBV15 and TRBJ1-5, with 7 bases identical to TRBD1. After removal of 6 bases from V and 7 bases from J, the junction contained 12 bases not matched to a gene. Germline CDR1 reads LNHNV; CDR2 reads YYDKDF (reference sequence). The CDR3 spans 15 residues. CDR3 sequence: CATSLDRDWGQPQHF. The DNA for the CDR3 is TGTGCCACCAGTTTAGACAGGGATTGGGGACAGCCCCAGCATTTT.

In the case of this clonotype: Germline is not matched at one junction end, which may reflect a read error. The chain employs TRBV27 and TRBJ2-5, with D tentatively TRBD1 or TRBD2 (5 bases each). CDR3 length: 13 amino acids. Looked up from germline, CDR1 is MNHEY and CDR2 is SMNVEV (reference sequence). The CDR3 here is CASTSRVGETQYF. The CDR3 DNA is TGTGCCAGCACCTCGAGGGTAGGGGAGACTCAGTACTTC.

This clonotype was counted at least ten times. The chain couples TRBV29-1 to TRBJ2-7, with TRBD1 matching over 7 bases. The CDR3 length is 14 residues. Germline CDR1 SQVTM, CDR2 ANQGSEA. The J segment lost 3 bases and the V segment lost 5 bases, leaving 10 bases of the junction unmatched. The CDR3 reads CSVSKTGVGYEQYF. The CDR3 DNA follows: TGCAGCGTTTCCAAAACAGGGGTAGGCTACGAGCAGTACTTC.

The chain carries TRBV4-2 and TRBJ1-2; D is possibly TRBD1 (5 bases). The CDR3 covers 14 residues. Per the germline V gene, CDR1 is LGHNA and CDR2 is YNFKEQ. V dropped 0 bases and J dropped 7 bases, with 12 bases sitting between them. This chain's CDR3 is CASSQEVIGAGYTF. The DNA for the CDR3 is TGTGCCAGCAGCCAAGAAGTCATAGGGGCTGGCTACACCTTC.

The chain links TRBV11-3 to TRBJ2-7, with a weak D call TRBD2 (6 bases). The CDR3 spans 12 residues. V shed 1 base and J shed 7 bases, with 8 bases lying between them. Germline loops: CDR1 SGHNT, CDR2 YENEEA. CDR3 sequence: CASSLGDFEQYF. The CDR3 DNA is TGTGCCAGCAGCTTAGGGGACTTTGAGCAGTACTTC. The variable domain in full, with the rest retrieved from reference TRBV11-3 and TRBJ2-7, is EAGVVQSPRYKIIEKKQPVAFWCNPISGHNTLYWYLQNLGQGPELLIRYENEEAVDDSQLPKDRFSAERLKGVDSTLKIQPAELGDSAVYLCASSLGDFEQYFGPGTRLTVT.

This clonotype was picked up many times. The chain recombines TRBV11-2 with TRBJ2-4, with 8 bases lining up with TRBD1. V lost 5 bases and J lost 1; bases outside the gene matches: 7. CDR3 length: 16 residues. The germline V gene encodes CDR1 SGHAT and CDR2 FQNNGV. The CDR3 here is CASSTWTGRAKNIQYF. The CDR3, as DNA: TGTGCCAGCAGCACCTGGACAGGGCGGGCCAAAAACATTCAGTACTTC.

V is TRBV7-8 and J is TRBJ2-7; 12 bases line up with TRBD2. This CDR3 is built from 20 residues. Germline lookup yields CDR1 SGHVS and CDR2 FQNEAQ. V dropped 5 bases and J dropped 1; count of bases not matched to a gene: 18. The CDR3 sequence: CASSLRKTSGSPTPSYEQYF. The CDR3 region has the DNA TGTGCCAGCAGCCTCCGTAAGACTAGCGGGAGCCCGACTCCTTCCTACGAGCAGTACTTC.

This clonotype was found many times. V gene TRBV2 combines with J gene TRBJ2-7; D gene uncertain. Germline V gene data show CDR1 as SNHLY and CDR2 as FYNNEI. The ends were cut back, 6 bases at V and 3 bases at J, with 18 bases in the middle. There are 15 residues in the CDR3. As DNA, the CDR3 is TGTGCCAGCAGCGCCGTGAATCGATGGGACTACGAGCAGTACTTC. Translation gives CASSAVNRWDYEQYF.

The chain uses TRBV4-1 and TRBJ2-1; no firm D call. CDR1 and CDR2 (germline): MGHRA, YSYEKL. V lost 0 bases and J 6 bases, leaving 9 bases between the germline ends. CDR3 length equals 14 residues. The DNA of the CDR3 is TGCGCCAGCAGCCAAGAAGGGCCTCTCAATGAGCAGTTCTTC. It codes for CASSQEGPLNEQFF.

There are many counts of this clonotype. The chain links TRBV11-2 to TRBJ1-1, with TRBD1 matching 9 bases. J gave up 10 bases and V 4 bases, and 10 bases lay outside the gene matches. The CDR3 runs 14 residues. CDR1 SGHAT and CDR2 FQNNGV come from the germline V gene. DNA of the CDR3: TGTGCCAGCAGCTCCCCAACAGGGGGCGCGGGAGCTTTCTTT. Its translation: CASSSPTGGAGAFF. Using reference TRBV11-2 and TRBJ1-1 for the parts outside the CDR3, the full variable domain is EAGVAQSPRYKIIEKRQSVAFWCNPISGHATLYWYQQILGQGPKLLIQFQNNGVVDDSQLPKDRFSAERLKGVDSTLKIQPAKLEDSAVYLCASSSPTGGAGAFFGQGTRLTVV.

The sample holds many counts of this clonotype. The chain combines TRBV20-1 with TRBJ2-3, with a tentative D call TRBD2 (6 bases). The germline V gene encodes CDR1 DFQATT and CDR2 SNEGSKA (reference sequence). CDR3 length: 17 residues. Trimming removed 1 base at V and 2 bases at J, with 19 bases between. The DNA for the CDR3 is TGCAGTGCTAGAGTACTCCACGGGACTCCCAACACAGATACGCAGTATTTT. The encoded protein is CSARVLHGTPNTDTQYF.

This clonotype has ten or more counts. The gene calls are TRBV5-6 and TRBJ2-1, with D maybe TRBD1 (6 bases). In germline, CDR1 is SGHDT, CDR2 YYEEEE. V dropped 2 bases and J dropped 5 bases, with 11 bases sitting between them. The CDR3 consists of 14 residues. The CDR3, as DNA: TGTGCCAGCAGCTTCCAGGGGCGCAACAATGAGCAGTTCTTC. Its protein is CASSFQGRNNEQFF.

This clonotype was observed once. CDR3 coding DNA: TGTGCCAGCAGCGCACTTTTGACTAGCGGGGTGACTGGGGCTACCAATGAGCAGTTCTTC. It yields the protein CASSALLTSGVTGATNEQFF. This chain joins TRBV7-9 and TRBJ2-1; 11 bases map to TRBD2. CDR1 is SEHNR, CDR2 FQNEAQ, per germline (reference sequence). This CDR3 has 20 residues. V dropped 5 bases and J dropped 6; count of bases not matched to a gene: 21.

This chain uses TRBV29-1 with TRBJ1-1, with no clear D. The V end lost 0 bases, the J end lost 0 bases, and 8 bases lay between the germline ends. The CDR3 spans 14 residues. Germline-derived CDR1 and CDR2 are SQVTM and ANQGSEA. The CDR3 is CSVEDVFLNTEAFF. The DNA for the CDR3 is TGCAGCGTTGAAGATGTCTTCTTGAACACTGAAGCTTTCTTT.

This clonotype was counted ten times or more. The chain recombines TRBV12-3 or TRBV12-4 with TRBJ1-5; no definite D call. The CDR3 runs 14 residues. V gave up 3 bases and J gave up 5 bases, with 11 bases separating them. The CDR3 bases are TGTGCCAGCAGTTTGGATCCAGGTTATCAGCCCCAGCATTTT. Residues: CASSLDPGYQPQHF.

This clonotype came up many times. The chain uses TRBV15 and TRBJ2-1; D is uncertain. V dropped 2 bases and J dropped 0 bases, with 14 bases sitting between them. CDR1 is LNHNV and CDR2 is YYDKDF in the germline V gene (reference sequence). The CDR3 runs to 17 residues. The CDR3 DNA is TGTGCCACCAGCAGAACATATTCGCAGCGCTCCTACAATGAGCAGTTCTTC. Amino acids: CATSRTYSQRSYNEQFF.